These 32 T cell receptor beta chains were sequenced from one sample in a study of cytomegalovirus exposure and HLA in healthy donors. PCR primers comprised 60 Vbeta and 13 Jbeta primers. TCRdb's copy holds only in-frame clones and misses some; the assay was immunoSEQ multiplex PCR. The table records roughly 120,000 clones, 65% to 80% of them present only once. The material sequenced was PBMCs. These receptors all come from a young man in good health and CMV-seropositive.

This chain joins TRBV5-4 and TRBJ1-6, with TRBD1 as a possible D gene (5 bases). This CDR3 has 17 amino acids. The ends were cut back, 0 bases at V and 5 bases at J, with 15 bases in the middle. The V gene's germline CDR1 is SGHNT and CDR2 YYREEE (reference sequence). CDR3 sequence: CASSLGLSTDHNSPLHF. In DNA, the CDR3 is TGTGCCAGCAGCTTGGGATTGTCGACAGACCATAATTCACCCCTCCACTTT.

The V gene is TRBV9, the J gene TRBJ2-2; 8 positions agree with TRBD1. CDR3 length: 16 amino acids. Germline V lookup: CDR1 SGDLS, CDR2 YYNGEE. With V trimmed by 2 bases and J by 1 base, 4 bases remained unmatched. The CDR3 coding sequence is TGTGCCAGCAGCGTCGGACAGGGACTGAACACCGGGGAGCTGTTTTTT. The encoded protein is CASSVGQGLNTGELFF.

The genes are TRBV15 and TRBJ2-6; D possibly corresponds to TRBD2 (6 bases). V lost 5 bases and J lost 4, with 15 bases in between. Looked up from germline, CDR1 is LNHNV and CDR2 is YYDKDF (reference sequence). This CDR3 comprises 16 residues. The CDR3 DNA is TGTGCCACCAGCCTAGGAGGGTCTCAGGGGGCCAACGTCCTGACTTTC. Amino acids: CATSLGGSQGANVLTF.

The chain employs TRBV5-6 and TRBJ2-7; D uncertain. Trimming cost V 0 bases and J 5 bases, with 18 bases left between them. The CDR3 is made up of 16 amino acids. Germline V lookup: CDR1 SGHDT, CDR2 YYEEEE. For the CDR3, the DNA is TGTGCCAGCAGCTTGGTCGGTAGGCGGCAGAGGCACGAGCAGTACTTC. Amino acid sequence: CASSLVGRRQRHEQYF.

J is TRBJ2-5 and V is TRBV11-3; 8 nucleotides match TRBD1. The CDR3 length is 15 residues. After removal of 3 bases from V and 1 base from J, the junction contained 4 bases not matched to a gene. Germline CDR1 and CDR2: SGHNT and YENEEA. The CDR3 DNA reads as TGTGCCAGCAGCTTTACAGGGGGAGTCCAAGAGACCCAGTACTTC. Amino acid sequence: CASSFTGGVQETQYF.

This clone has just a few counts. This chain links TRBV5-5 with TRBJ1-5, with 8 bases identical to TRBD1. Germline loops: CDR1 SGHKS, CDR2 YYEKEE (reference sequence). V lost 4 bases to trimming and J lost 2 bases; unmatched junction nucleotides: 5. The CDR3 extends over 15 amino acids. CDR3 sequence (DNA): TGTGCCAGCAGCCAGGGGGCCATGGGCAATCAGCCCCAGCATTTT. This gives the protein CASSQGAMGNQPQHF. The variable domain in full, completed from reference TRBV5-5 and TRBJ1-5, reads DAGVTQSPTHLIKTRGQQVTLRCSPISGHKSVSWYQQVLGQGPQFIFQYYEKEERGRGNFPDRFSARQFPNYSSELNVNALLLGDSALYLCASSQGAMGNQPQHFGDGTRLSIL.

The V call is TRBV14, the J call TRBJ1-4; 8 nucleotides agree with TRBD1. Trimming cost V 4 bases and J 6 bases; bases outside gene matches: 7. CDR3 size: 15 residues. Germline CDR1 is SGHDN and CDR2 is FVKESK. The CDR3 region has the DNA TGTGCCAGCAGCCTTTTCAGGGGGCGGGATGAAAAACTGTTTTTT. Translating gives CASSLFRGRDEKLFF.

The chain combines TRBV19 with TRBJ1-2, with D perhaps TRBD1 (5 bases). The CDR3 covers 13 residues. V lost 3 bases, J lost 6 bases, and 11 bases lay in between. CDR1 and CDR2 (germline): LNHDA, SQIVND (reference sequence). The CDR3 DNA reads TGTGCCAGTAGTATCGCAGGGTATGATGGCTACACCTTC. It encodes CASSIAGYDGYTF.

The chain combines TRBV11-2 with TRBJ2-7; TRBD2 is a possible D gene (7 bases). The germline CDR1 and CDR2 sequences are SGHAT and FQNNGV. The CDR3 totals 15 residues. V lost 2 bases and J 2 bases, leaving 13 bases between the germline ends. CDR3 sequence reads: CASSLTSGDTYEQYF. Here the CDR3 DNA reads TGTGCCAGCAGCTTAACAAGCGGGGACACCTACGAGCAGTACTTC.

This clone was seen a handful of times. Sequence at one end of the junction differs from germline and may be a read error. The chain combines TRBV5-6 with TRBJ2-7; TRBD2 agrees at 8 bases. Looked up from germline, CDR1 is SGHDT and CDR2 is YYEEEE. The CDR3 is made up of 12 amino acids. CDR3 region: CASSVGLAGGSF. The CDR3 coding sequence is TGTGCCAGCAGCGTTGGACTAGCCGGGGGCAGCTTC.

This clone was detected only once. The chain links TRBV30 to TRBJ1-5; possibly TRBD1 for D (6 bases). The CDR3 has 14 residues. Germline-derived CDR1 and CDR2 are GTSNPN and SVGIG (reference sequence). Trimming shortened V by 4 bases and J by 2 bases, and 12 bases separated the two germline ends. CDR3 loop: CAWTQGLGNQPQHF. The CDR3, as DNA: TGTGCCTGGACCCAGGGGCTGGGCAATCAGCCCCAGCATTTT.

As regards this clone: Compared with germline, one end of the junction differs, possibly owing to a read error. The chain has TRBV7-9 and TRBJ2-4, with 10 bases fitting TRBD2. This CDR3 contains 19 residues. Germline CDR1 is SEHNR and CDR2 is FQNEAQ (reference sequence). Here the CDR3 reads CSSSLARLAGGPAKNIQYF. CDR3 sequence (DNA): TGTTCCAGCAGCTTAGCGCGATTAGCGGGGGGACCCGCCAAAAACATTCAGTACTTC.

The chain's CDR3 is CAWSEGAGTGELFF. CDR3 coding DNA: TGTGCCTGGAGTGAGGGAGCGGGGACCGGGGAGCTGTTTTTT. This chain joins TRBV30 and TRBJ2-2, with 7 bases aligning to TRBD2. CDR1 and CDR2 (germline): GTSNPN, SVGIG (reference sequence). The CDR3 totals 14 residues. Losses at the gene ends were 1 base for V and 5 bases for J; bases not matched to a gene: 4.

The J gene is TRBJ2-5, the V gene TRBV6-5, with 9 bases identical to TRBD1. The J call could be wrong; TRBJ2-7 is a better fit for the DNA end. The CDR3 sequence is 16 residues long. Per germline, CDR1 MNHEY and CDR2 SVGAGI. The CDR3 sequence: CASSYSRDREGYEQYF. The CDR3 nucleotides are TGTGCCAGCAGTTACTCCCGGGACAGGGAGGGCTACGAGCAGTACTTC.

V is TRBV23-1 and J is TRBJ1-5; TRBD1 aligns across 9 bases. TRBV23-1 has ORF status, its function being uncertain. Trimming took 6 bases from V and 5 from J; bases not matched to a gene: 2. The CDR3 has 13 residues. CDR3: CASRDRGDQPQHF. CDR3 bases: TGCGCCAGCAGGGACAGGGGCGATCAGCCCCAGCATTTT.

Here the CDR3 reads CASSQGDQRGGSGANVLTF. CDR3 coding DNA: TGTGCCAGCAGCCAAGGAGATCAGCGGGGGGGGTCTGGGGCCAACGTCCTGACTTTC. The chain is built from TRBV4-2 and TRBJ2-6; 10 bases agree with TRBD2. Germline lookup yields CDR1 LGHNA and CDR2 YNFKEQ. The CDR3 is made up of 19 amino acids. V was clipped by 1 base and J by 1 base; unmatched bases: 7.

This clone was counted only a few times. The J gene is TRBJ2-3, the V gene TRBV2; the D is unclear. The germline CDR1 and CDR2 sequences are SNHLY and FYNNEI. Trimming took 4 bases from V and 2 from J, leaving 10 bases between them. The CDR3 is 14 amino acids. CDR3 DNA: TGTGCCAGCAGTGCTGGGCGAAACACAGATACGCAGTATTTT. This codes for CASSAGRNTDTQYF.

J is TRBJ2-2 and V is TRBV13, with TRBD1 as a possible D gene (5 bases). Germline CDR1 and CDR2: PRHDT and FYEKMQ (reference sequence). Trimming removed 4 bases from V and 5 bases from J, with 14 bases in between. CDR3 length: 15 amino acids. The CDR3 DNA reads TGTGCCAGCAGCTCCGAGACAGAAAAAACCGGGGAGCTGTTTTTT. Its translation: CASSSETEKTGELFF.

DNA for the CDR3: TGCGCCAGCAGCCAGTTACCCAGGGTCGGTGACGAGCAGTACTTC. Translating gives CASSQLPRVGDEQYF. This rearrangement joins TRBV4-1 to TRBJ2-5; perhaps TRBD1 as D (5 bases). The tail of the sequence fits TRBJ2-7 better, so the J call may be wrong. Germline V gene lookup returns CDR1 MGHRA and CDR2 YSYEKL. This CDR3 spans 15 amino acids.

The V gene is TRBV19, the J gene TRBJ2-2, with D possibly matching TRBD1 (6 bases). Germline CDR1 is LNHDA and CDR2 is SQIVND (reference sequence). Trimming stripped 9 bases from V and 1 base from J, with 9 bases between. The CDR3 is made up of 13 amino acids. CDR3 amino acids: CASVDRNTGELFF. CDR3 DNA: TGTGCCAGCGTGGACAGGAACACCGGGGAGCTGTTTTTT.

This clone was detected a few times. V usage is TRBV11-2 and J usage is TRBJ1-2; D perhaps matches TRBD1 (5 bases). CDR1 SGHAT and CDR2 FQNNGV come from the germline V gene. V lost 1 base and J 8 bases, leaving 14 bases between the germline ends. CDR3 size: 14 residues. The CDR3 coding sequence is TGTGCCAGCAGCTTAGTCGACCTGGCAGGGGGCTACACCTTC. Protein sequence: CASSLVDLAGGYTF. Variable domain in full (rest from reference TRBV11-2 and TRBJ1-2): EAGVAQSPRYKIIEKRQSVAFWCNPISGHATLYWYQQILGQGPKLLIQFQNNGVVDDSQLPKDRFSAERLKGVDSTLKIQPAKLEDSAVYLCASSLVDLAGGYTFGSGTRLTVV.

CDR3 sequence: CSVERTGGIRETQYF. The DNA for the CDR3 is TGCAGCGTTGAACGGACAGGGGGGATCAGAGAGACCCAGTACTTC. The chain combines TRBV29-1 with TRBJ2-5; 10 bases agree with TRBD1. Germline V lookup: CDR1 SQVTM, CDR2 ANQGSEA. The CDR3 is 15 amino acids. J gave up 4 bases and V 2 bases, and 7 bases lay outside the gene matches.

The V gene is TRBV2, the J gene TRBJ1-2, with 10 bases that match TRBD1. V dropped 6 bases and J dropped 2; count of bases not matched to a gene: 3. Germline values: CDR1 SNHLY, CDR2 FYNNEI. The CDR3 loop spans 14 amino acids. CDR3 nucleotides: TGTGCCAGCAGCCCGGGACAGGGGAACTATGGCTACACCTTC. It yields the protein CASSPGQGNYGYTF.

The rearrangement joins TRBV2 to TRBJ2-4, with 7 bases lining up with TRBD1. CDR3 size: 15 residues. J lost 2 bases, V lost 6 bases, and 7 bases had no gene match. Germline CDR1 SNHLY, CDR2 FYNNEI. The CDR3 here is CASSLQGQSKNIQYF. The CDR3 DNA reads as TGTGCCAGCAGCCTACAGGGACAGTCCAAAAACATTCAGTACTTC.

The chain is built from TRBV6-6 and TRBJ1-5; tentative D call: TRBD1 (5 bases). V lost 10 bases, J lost 7 bases, and 17 bases lay in between. There are 13 residues in the CDR3. The germline CDR1 and CDR2 sequences are MNHNY and SVGAGI (reference sequence). The DNA for the CDR3 is TGTGCCATTAGTGCAGCAGGGCCCCAGCCCCAGCATTTT. Residues: CAISAAGPQPQHF.

The chain joins TRBV6-4 to TRBJ2-3; 9 nucleotides match TRBD2. The junction had 6 bases not matched to a gene; V was cut back by 4 bases and J by 1 base. Looked up from germline, CDR1 is MRHNA and CDR2 is SNTAGT. The CDR3 runs 16 residues. In DNA form, the CDR3 reads TGTGCCAGCAGTGGATCGGCTAGCGGGGGCACAGATACGCAGTATTTT. As protein: CASSGSASGGTDTQYF.

The V call is TRBV5-6, the J call TRBJ2-7, with D possibly matching TRBD1 (6 bases). The germline gives CDR1 SGHDT, CDR2 YYEEEE. With 2 bases removed from V and 0 bases from J, the gap between germline ends came to 15 bases. CDR3 length: 16 amino acids. The CDR3 is CASSFGPDRRSYEQYF. The CDR3, as DNA: TGTGCCAGCAGCTTCGGCCCTGACAGGCGCTCCTACGAGCAGTACTTC.

The CDR3 DNA reads as TGCGCCAGCAGCTTCTCCAGGGTGGAGACCCAGTACTTC. Amino acid sequence: CASSFSRVETQYF. The chain couples TRBV5-1 to TRBJ2-5, with D perhaps TRBD1 (5 bases). Trimming stripped 2 bases from V and 5 bases from J, with 10 bases between. CDR1 is SGHRS, CDR2 YFSETQ, per germline. There are 13 residues in the CDR3.

This clone was detected once. This chain uses TRBV11-3 with TRBJ2-5, with a weak D call TRBD1 (6 bases). The V gene lost 1 base and the J gene lost 1 base, with 10 bases spanning the gap. Germline CDR1 reads SGHNT; CDR2 reads YENEEA. There are 15 residues in the CDR3. The CDR3 region is CASSLGDRSQETQYF. The CDR3 coding sequence is TGTGCCAGCAGCTTAGGAGACAGGAGCCAAGAGACCCAGTACTTC. Drawing the rest from reference TRBV11-3 and TRBJ2-5, the complete variable domain is EAGVVQSPRYKIIEKKQPVAFWCNPISGHNTLYWYLQNLGQGPELLIRYENEEAVDDSQLPKDRFSAERLKGVDSTLKIQPAELGDSAVYLCASSLGDRSQETQYFGPGTRLLVL.

The chain uses TRBV5-4 and TRBJ2-3; D is unclear. Trimming pared 1 base from V and 2 bases from J, leaving 11 bases between. The CDR3 has 15 amino acids. Germline CDR1 SGHNT, CDR2 YYREEE (reference sequence). The CDR3 DNA is TGTGCCAGCAGCTTGTTTCCACAGAACACAGATACGCAGTATTTT. Protein product: CASSLFPQNTDTQYF. Full variable domain (missing parts from reference TRBV5-4 and TRBJ2-3): ETGVTQSPTHLIKTRGQQVTLRCSSQSGHNTVSWYQQALGQGPQFIFQYYREEENGRGNFPPRFSGLQFPNYSSELNVNALELDDSALYLCASSLFPQNTDTQYFGPGTRLTVL.

This chain links TRBV18 with TRBJ2-1; the D is unclear. CDR3 length: 16 amino acids. V was shortened by 2 bases and J by 4 bases, with 15 bases between the two germline ends. Germline lookup yields CDR1 KGHSH and CDR2 LQKENI. The CDR3 bases are TGTGCCAGCTCACCAGTAGAGCCAGGCCTATACAATGAGCAGTTCTTC. Encoded protein: CASSPVEPGLYNEQFF.

The CDR3: CASSQDSGGDQPQHF. The CDR3 DNA reads as TGCGCCAGCAGCCAAGACTCGGGCGGGGACCAGCCCCAGCATTTT. The gene calls are TRBV4-1 and TRBJ1-5, with a possible D match to TRBD1 (5 bases). Germline V gene lookup returns CDR1 MGHRA and CDR2 YSYEKL. CDR3 size: 15 residues. V shed 0 bases and J shed 7 bases, with 13 bases lying between them.